This T cell receptor (beta chain) was sequenced during a study of PD-L1 blockade in urothelial cancer. Study in general: Blood was subjected to analysis at 3 weeks (second dose) and 6 weeks following treatment start.

Some clones are missing from TCRdb's copy, which holds only in-frame ones; the method was immunoSEQ multiplex PCR. The sample carries 85,000 to 130,000 clones, approximately 90% recorded once. Germline CDR1 and CDR2: MNHNY and SVGAGI (reference sequence). Trimming removed 2 bases from V and 6 bases from J, with 16 bases in between. CDR3 length equals 16 residues. The TCR sequence derives from a woman older than 75 with urothelial cancer. Material: PBMCs, obtained around atezolizumab (anti-PD-L1) treatment. This chain links TRBV6-6 with TRBJ2-2; TRBD2 might be the D (5 bases). CDR3 coding DNA: TGTGCCAGCAGTTACGGTCGAGCGAGGGATCCCGGGGAGCTGTTTTTT. It specifies CASSYGRARDPGELFF.